This TCR beta chain was sequenced in a study of blood T cell repertoires in COVID-19. V dropped 2 bases and J dropped 0 bases, with 19 bases sitting between them. The CDR3 has 18 residues. CDR1 is KGHSH and CDR2 is LQKENI in the germline V gene. In the original processing: Cell counts per sample came from amplifying reference gene primers. Method: immunoSEQ multiplex PCR; TCRdb's copy keeps in-frame clones and lacks some. V, J and clone size were drawn from that table, and D and trimming were deduced from the DNA. The sample carries 55,000 to 80,000 clones, 75% to 90% recorded once. The J gene is TRBJ1-2, the V gene TRBV18, with D possibly matching TRBD1 (5 bases). The source of this sequence is a man between 45 and 60 years old with active COVID-19. Sample: peripheral blood. CDR3 DNA sequence: TGTGCCAGCTCACCAATTGGTGCAGGGAAGAGAGCTAACTATGGCTACACCTTC. Translation gives CASSPIGAGKRANYGYTF. The entire variable domain, with the rest obtained from reference TRBV18 and TRBJ1-2, is as follows: NAGVMQNPRHLVRRRGQEARLRCSPMKGHSHVYWYRQLPEEGLKFMVYLQKENIIDESGMPKERFSAEFPKEGPSILRIQQVVRGDSAAYFCASSPIGAGKRANYGYTFGSGTRLTVV.